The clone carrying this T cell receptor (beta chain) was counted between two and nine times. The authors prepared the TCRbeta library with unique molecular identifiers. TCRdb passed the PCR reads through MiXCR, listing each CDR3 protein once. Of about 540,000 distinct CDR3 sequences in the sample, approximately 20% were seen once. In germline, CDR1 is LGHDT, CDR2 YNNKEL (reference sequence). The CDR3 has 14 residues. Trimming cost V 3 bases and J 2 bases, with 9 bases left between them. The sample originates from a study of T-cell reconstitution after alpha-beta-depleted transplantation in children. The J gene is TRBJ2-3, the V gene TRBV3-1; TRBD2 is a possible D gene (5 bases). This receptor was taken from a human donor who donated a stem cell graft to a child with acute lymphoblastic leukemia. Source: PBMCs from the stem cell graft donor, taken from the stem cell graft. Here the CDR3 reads CASSHSDFTDTQYF. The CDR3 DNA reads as TGTGCCAGCAGCCACTCGGACTTCACAGATACGCAGTATTTT.